This T cell receptor beta chain comes out of a study of blood T cell repertoires in COVID-19. Study-wide context: Nucleic acid was either cDNA or gDNA, and it came from T cells, B-cell-depleted T cells, or PBMCs.

Original methodology: Researchers report that nucleated cell counts were estimated from reference gene primer amplification. Profiled with immunoSEQ multiplex PCR; TCRdb holds only in-frame clones, not every one. V, J and clone size reflect that table, while D and trimming were determined from the DNA. The sample includes more than 45,000 clones, approximately 80% of them seen just once. Looked up from germline, CDR1 is SGHTA and CDR2 is FQGNSA. Trimming took off 6 bases at V and 5 bases at J, with 14 bases between the two ends. The CDR3 extends over 13 amino acids. This chain joins TRBV7-2 and TRBJ2-7, with unresolved D. The receptor was derived from a human donor in a cohort sampled during active COVID-19. Material for sequencing was peripheral blood. CDR3 sequence: CASRDAGRHEQYF. The CDR3 DNA is TGTGCCAGCAGAGATGCAGGTCGGCACGAGCAGTACTTC.